One and the same sample provided the 6 T cell receptor beta chains below, sequenced in a study of T-cell memory formation after mild COVID-19. One entry per CDR3 protein results from TCRdb running MiXCR on the 5' RACE reads. The sample has around 62,000 distinct CDR3 sequences, around a quarter seen once. Specimen: PBMCs or a T cell subset sorted from them (not recorded which). These receptors were obtained from a man in his late teens or twenties who had mild COVID-19 (a few samples of this study predate the infection). Cell type and time point are not known.

This chain connects TRBV6-4 to TRBJ2-7; D is possibly TRBD2 (5 bases). Between the trimmed V and J ends, which lost 7 bases and 12 bases, there was a span of 13 bases. The CDR3 extends over 10 amino acids. The germline V gene has CDR1 MRHNA and CDR2 SNTAGT. The CDR3 loop is CASTGSEVYF. The CDR3 DNA reads TGTGCCAGCACCGGCTCGGAGGTGTACTTC.

The genes are TRBV20-1 and TRBJ2-7; TRBD1 matches 8 bases. Trimming at V came to 3 bases and at J to 3 bases, leaving 10 bases not matched to a gene. CDR1 and CDR2 (germline): DFQATT, SNEGSKA (reference sequence). CDR3 length: 15 amino acids. CDR3 loop: CSARDRQGPDYEQYV. DNA of the CDR3: TGCAGTGCTAGGGACCGACAGGGGCCGGACTACGAGCAGTACGTC.

The V call is TRBV29-1, the J call TRBJ2-4; D is possibly TRBD1 (5 bases). Trimming removed 5 bases at V and 6 bases at J, with 8 bases between. Germline lookup yields CDR1 SQVTM and CDR2 ANQGSEA. The CDR3 loop spans 11 amino acids. CDR3 protein: CSVYQGNIQYF. CDR3 DNA sequence: TGCAGCGTTTACCAGGGAAACATTCAGTACTTC.

V usage is TRBV7-9 and J usage is TRBJ2-5; D uncertain. The CDR3 covers 15 residues. The V end was cut by 1 base, the J end by 5 bases, with 14 bases between. Germline values: CDR1 SEHNR, CDR2 FQNEAQ (reference sequence). Written as DNA, the CDR3 is TGTGCCAGCAGCTTAGAATTCCCGCCCCGGGAGACCCAGTACTTC. This encodes CASSLEFPPRETQYF.

Ten or more counts support this clonotype. The genes are TRBV12-3 or TRBV12-4 and TRBJ2-1, with a possible D match to TRBD2 (6 bases). CDR3 length: 17 amino acids. The ends were cut back, 3 bases at V and 4 bases at J, with 19 bases in the middle. This CDR3 is CASSFSVWRESYNEQFF. The CDR3 nucleotides read TGTGCCAGCAGTTTTTCGGTCTGGAGGGAGTCTTACAATGAGCAGTTCTTC.

This clonotype was observed a handful of times. The genes are TRBV11-1 and TRBJ2-1; TRBD1 is a possible D gene (8 bases). V lost 3 bases and J 6 bases, leaving 12 bases between the germline ends. CDR3 length: 14 residues. Germline assignment: CDR1 SGHAT and CDR2 FQDESV (reference sequence). The CDR3 loop reads CASSFTGGGNEQFF. The CDR3 DNA reads as TGTGCCAGCAGCTTCACAGGGGGGGGCAATGAGCAGTTCTTC.